This T cell receptor (beta chain) was found in a study of T-cell reconstitution after alpha-beta-depleted transplantation in children. This CDR3 has 13 residues. Germline CDR1 and CDR2: SGDLS and YYNGEE. With 7 bases clipped from V and 5 bases from J, the junction kept 8 bases outside the gene matches. Unique molecular identifiers were built into the TCRbeta library. TCRdb reprocessed the PCR reads via MiXCR and lists one record per CDR3 protein. The sample includes 500,000 to 600,000 distinct CDR3 sequences, approximately 16% of them seen just once. The chain combines TRBV9 with TRBJ2-7, with 8 bases lining up with TRBD2. The TCR comes from a human donor who donated a stem cell graft to a child with acute lymphoblastic leukemia. The material sequenced was PBMCs from the stem cell graft donor, taken from the stem cell graft. DNA of the CDR3: TGTGCCAGCTCGCGGGCGGGGGGCCACGAGCAGTACTTC. It specifies CASSRAGGHEQYF.